Each of the 21 T cell receptor beta chains below was sequenced from the same sample in a study of control samples from healthy donors and cancer patients. TCRdb's table, derived via immunoSEQ multiplex PCR, lists solely in-frame clones and lacks some. The table has around 19,000 clones, 88% seen once. Sequenced sample: PBMCs. Receptor source: a woman aged 55-70 years with head and neck cancer.

The chain employs TRBV13 and TRBJ1-6; 12 bases align to TRBD1. The germline gives CDR1 PRHDT, CDR2 FYEKMQ (reference sequence). CDR3 length: 16 amino acids. V shed 5 bases, J shed 5 bases, and the junction held 4 bases outside the gene matches. The CDR3 sequence is CASSRDRGLNNSPLHF. DNA for the CDR3: TGTGCCAGCAGCCGGGACAGGGGGCTTAATAATTCACCCCTCCACTTT.

This clone appeared a single time. The V gene is TRBV27, the J gene TRBJ2-1; D possibly corresponds to TRBD1 (6 bases). The CDR3 is 14 residues long. Trimming took off 9 bases at V and 9 bases at J, with 21 bases between the two ends. Germline loops: CDR1 MNHEY, CDR2 SMNVEV (reference sequence). The CDR3 nucleotides are TGTGCCAGTTACACCGGGACAAAAATCAGTGAGCAGTTCTTC. Protein sequence: CASYTGTKISEQFF.

The genes are TRBV7-2 and TRBJ2-7; the D is unclear. Germline CDR1 and CDR2: SGHTA and FQGNSA. Trimming left V 3 bases short and J 4 bases short, with 7 bases between. There are 12 residues in the CDR3. For the CDR3, the DNA is TGTGCCAGCAGCTTTTCCGTTTACGAGCAGTACTTC. Amino acid sequence: CASSFSVYEQYF.

The gene calls are TRBV15 and TRBJ2-1; perhaps TRBD1 as D (6 bases). The V end lost 4 bases, the J end lost 12 bases, and 19 bases lay between the germline ends. The germline gives CDR1 LNHNV, CDR2 YYDKDF (reference sequence). This CDR3 is built from 14 residues. In DNA, the CDR3 is TGTGCCACCAGCAAAGACCGGACAGAGAGGGGGCAGTTCTTC. Translation gives CATSKDRTERGQFF.

The chain employs TRBV6-6 and TRBJ1-1, with a weak D call TRBD1 (5 bases). The CDR3 runs to 15 residues. V dropped 4 bases and J dropped 0 bases, with 12 bases sitting between them. Germline CDR1 is MNHNY and CDR2 is SVGAGI (reference sequence). This CDR3 is CASSFPGHMNTEAFF. In DNA, the CDR3 is TGTGCCAGCAGTTTTCCCGGACACATGAACACTGAAGCTTTCTTT.

The V gene is TRBV24-1, the J gene TRBJ2-5; 8 bases align to TRBD1. This CDR3 contains 14 residues. Germline V gene sequence: CDR1 KGHDR, CDR2 SFDVKD. V trimming: 3 bases; J trimming: 1 base; junction bases outside the gene matches: 0. CDR3 region: CATSDQGAQETQYF. In DNA form, the CDR3 reads TGTGCCACCAGTGATCAGGGGGCCCAAGAGACCCAGTACTTC.

CDR3 coding DNA: TGTGCCAGCAGCTTATCGGACCGGTATGAAAAACTGTTTTTT. Its protein product is CASSLSDRYEKLFF. The chain uses TRBV7-9 and TRBJ1-4; D call uncertain. Germline CDR1 reads SEHNR; CDR2 reads FQNEAQ (reference sequence). V was cut by 2 bases and J by 6 bases, with 10 bases left in between. The CDR3 has 14 residues.

This chain uses TRBV5-1 with TRBJ2-1; TRBD1 might be the D (6 bases). The CDR3 runs to 14 residues. The germline V gene has CDR1 SGHRS and CDR2 YFSETQ. Trimming left V 4 bases short and J 1 base short, with 9 bases between. The CDR3 bases are TGCGCCAGCAGCCGGGACATTTCCTACAATGAGCAGTTCTTC. It is translated as CASSRDISYNEQFF.

The rearrangement joins TRBV19 to TRBJ2-7, with D uncertain. Germline lookup yields CDR1 LNHDA and CDR2 SQIVND (reference sequence). The length of the CDR3 is 14 residues. Trimming took 4 bases from V and 0 from J, leaving 10 bases between them. The CDR3 nucleotides read TGTGCCAGTAGTACCACCTCCACCTCCTACGAGCAGTACTTC. This translates into CASSTTSTSYEQYF.

The CDR3 DNA reads as TGTGCCAGCCTACCGACCCTCGGACAGGCTGGGGGCTACACCTTC. Translation: CASLPTLGQAGGYTF. This chain links TRBV28 with TRBJ1-2; TRBD1 agrees at 7 bases. Trimming took 8 bases from V and 8 from J; bases not matched to a gene: 17. From germline, CDR1 is MDHEN and CDR2 SYDVKM. The CDR3 loop spans 15 amino acids.

The rearrangement joins TRBV6-6 to TRBJ2-6; TRBD2 agrees at 8 bases. The germline CDR1 and CDR2 sequences are MNHNY and SVGAGI (reference sequence). With 5 bases clipped from V and 3 bases from J, the junction kept 9 bases outside the gene matches. This CDR3 contains 17 residues. CDR3 in DNA: TGTGCCAGCAGTCTTATCGGGAGGGCCAATGGGGCCAACGTCCTGACTTTC. Protein: CASSLIGRANGANVLTF.

The genes are TRBV4-1 and TRBJ2-7, with D possibly TRBD2 on 5 matching bases. Germline-derived CDR1 and CDR2 are MGHRA and YSYEKL. This CDR3 contains 15 residues. Trimming cost V 8 bases and J 1 base, with 18 bases left between them. The CDR3 DNA is TGCGCCAGCTCCGTCGGTACTAGTGAATCCTACGAGCAGTACTTC. Its protein product is CASSVGTSESYEQYF.

The sample holds a few counts of this clone. This sequence joins TRBV20-1 and TRBJ2-7; D is uncertain. This CDR3 region has 13 residues. From germline, CDR1 is DFQATT and CDR2 SNEGSKA (reference sequence). Between the trimmed V and J ends, which lost 3 bases and 3 bases, there was a span of 12 bases. The CDR3, as DNA: TGCAGTGCTAGTGTCCCGACGGACTACGAGCAGTACTTC. This encodes CSASVPTDYEQYF.

This chain links TRBV28 with TRBJ2-7; 8 bases are a match to TRBD2. Germline lookup yields CDR1 MDHEN and CDR2 SYDVKM. The CDR3 extends over 15 amino acids. Trimming took 3 bases from V and 0 from J; bases not matched to a gene: 4. CDR3 DNA: TGTGCCAGCAGTTTCGGGGGGGTCCACTCCTACGAGCAGTACTTC. Translated: CASSFGGVHSYEQYF.

The chain couples TRBV18 to TRBJ1-1, with 7 bases lining up with TRBD1. V was clipped by 6 bases and J by 5 bases; unmatched bases: 9. This CDR3 region has 14 residues. CDR1 KGHSH and CDR2 LQKENI come from the germline V gene. The CDR3 loop is CASSQSTGETEAFF. In DNA form, the CDR3 reads TGTGCCAGCTCGCAGTCCACAGGGGAAACTGAAGCTTTCTTT.

The J gene is TRBJ1-1, the V gene TRBV18; D call uncertain. With 3 bases removed from V and 8 bases from J, the gap between germline ends came to 10 bases. The CDR3 sequence is 12 residues long. Germline V gives CDR1 KGHSH, CDR2 LQKENI. CDR3 in DNA: TGTGCCAGCTCACCCGGGTGGTTCGAAGCTTTCTTT. Translating it yields CASSPGWFEAFF.

This sequence joins TRBV18 and TRBJ2-7, with D uncertain. Trimming took 6 bases from V and 1 from J, leaving 7 bases between them. CDR1 KGHSH and CDR2 LQKENI come from the germline V gene. The CDR3 totals 12 residues. This CDR3 is CASSPRSYEQYF. CDR3 nucleotide sequence: TGTGCCAGCTCCCCTCGGTCCTACGAGCAGTACTTC.

The gene calls are TRBV27 and TRBJ2-7; TRBD1 agrees at 8 bases. This CDR3 is 13 amino acids long. V dropped 5 bases and J dropped 5; count of bases not matched to a gene: 5. Germline CDR1 is MNHEY and CDR2 is SMNVEV (reference sequence). The CDR3, as DNA: TGTGCCAGCAGTCTCGACAGGGGACACGAGCAGTACTTC. This gives the protein CASSLDRGHEQYF.

The V and J genes are TRBV9 and TRBJ1-5; 8 bases line up with TRBD1. CDR1 SGDLS and CDR2 YYNGEE come from the germline V gene. The CDR3 loop spans 14 amino acids. Unmatched junction bases numbered 5, after V lost 5 bases and J lost 4 bases. The CDR3 region is CASSFGQGNQPQHF. In nucleotides, the CDR3 is TGTGCCAGCAGTTTTGGACAGGGTAATCAGCCCCAGCATTTT.

This clone was observed once. The chain uses TRBV6-1 and TRBJ1-5; D might be TRBD1 (5 bases). V shed 2 bases and J shed 9 bases, with 11 bases lying between them. Looked up from germline, CDR1 is MNHNS and CDR2 is SASEGT. The CDR3 is 13 residues long. CDR3 amino acids: CASSETEGRPQHF. The CDR3 region has the DNA TGTGCCAGCAGTGAAACGGAGGGGAGGCCCCAGCATTTT.

The J gene is TRBJ1-5, the V gene TRBV19, with 8 bases aligning to TRBD1. Trimming removed 5 bases from V and 0 bases from J; junction bases left unmatched: 6. CDR1 and CDR2 from the germline V gene are LNHDA and SQIVND (reference sequence). The CDR3 is 16 residues long. The CDR3 loop reads CASSSQGAFSNQPQHF. The CDR3 coding sequence is TGTGCCAGTAGTTCTCAGGGGGCCTTTAGCAATCAGCCCCAGCATTTT. The full variable domain, in which reference TRBV19 and TRBJ1-5 provide the parts outside the CDR3, is DGGITQSPKYLFRKEGQNVTLSCEQNLNHDAMYWYRQDPGQGLRLIYYSQIVNDFQKGDIAEGYSVSREKKESFPLTVTSAQKNPTAFYLCASSSQGAFSNQPQHFGDGTRLSIL.